This T cell receptor beta chain stems from a study of shared clonotypes between healthy human individuals. At the level of the study: The composition of the donors was two women and a few men aged 18 to 49.

The CDR3 consists of 13 residues. The V and J ends lost 3 bases and 4 bases respectively, with 9 bases between them. The germline V gene has CDR1 LNHDA and CDR2 SQIVND (reference sequence). Source study methods: ImmunoSEQ output held junction-only sequences without quality scores, so filtering differed. Sequenced by immunoSEQ multiplex PCR; TCRdb stores in-frame clones only, minus some. V and J calls and clone size are copied from that table; D and trimming were computed from the DNA. This sample has 300,000 to 400,000 clones, with 73% found just once. This receptor was obtained from a man aged 25 to 45 in good health. Sequenced sample: memory CD4+ T cells sorted from blood. As for subset: CD45RA-negative fraction. The chain uses TRBV19 and TRBJ1-2, with D perhaps TRBD1 (5 bases). The CDR3, as DNA: TGTGCCAGTAGTATCGGGGGTGGCTATGGCTACACCTTC. It translates to CASSIGGGYGYTF. Based on the CDR3 plus reference TRBV19 and TRBJ1-2, the full variable domain is DGGITQSPKYLFRKEGQNVTLSCEQNLNHDAMYWYRQDPGQGLRLIYYSQIVNDFQKGDIAEGYSVSREKKESFPLTVTSAQKNPTAFYLCASSIGGGYGYTFGSGTRLTVV.